The next 7 T cell receptor beta chains were all read from a single sample in a study of regulatory T cells in long-lasting Graves disease. CDR3 regions were amplified by Arm-PCR using iRepertoire HTBI primers to build TCR beta libraries. TCRdb ran MiXCR on the multiplex PCR reads and lists one entry per CDR3 protein. This sample has more than 450,000 distinct CDR3 sequences; 12% occur once, and the top ten carry roughly 8.9%. Time point defined: newly diagnosed GD, antithyroid drugs for less than 3 months. From PBMCs, RNA was extracted and then used to make the TCR library. This sample also appeared in a second study, on T cells in Graves' hyperthyroidism and ophthalmopathy.

Material: peripheral blood mononuclear cells (PBMCs), obtained at new diagnosis, from a patient treated with antithyroid drugs. All receptors come from a woman in her twenties or thirties with Graves disease.

The sample holds many counts of this clonotype. The chain joins TRBV19 to TRBJ1-1, with D possibly being TRBD1 (5 bases). The CDR3 consists of 13 residues. Trimming took off 5 bases at V and 5 bases at J, with 12 bases between the two ends. Per the germline V gene, CDR1 is LNHDA and CDR2 is SQIVND (reference sequence). This CDR3 is CASSRYEGTEAFF. The CDR3 nucleotides are TGTGCCAGTAGTCGGTATGAGGGGACTGAAGCTTTCTTT. Full variable domain (outside the CDR3, taken from reference TRBV19 and TRBJ1-1): DGGITQSPKYLFRKEGQNVTLSCEQNLNHDAMYWYRQDPGQGLRLIYYSQIVNDFQKGDIAEGYSVSREKKESFPLTVTSAQKNPTAFYLCASSRYEGTEAFFGQGTRLTVV.

This clonotype has a count of ten or more. The J gene is TRBJ2-7, the V gene TRBV11-2; D unclear. Trimming left V 1 base short and J 3 bases short, with 7 bases between. This CDR3 has 13 amino acids. Per the germline V gene, CDR1 is SGHAT and CDR2 is FQNNGV. In DNA, the CDR3 is TGTGCCAGCAGCTTAGTGTCCTACTACGAGCAGTACTTC. Translated: CASSLVSYYEQYF. Looking up the rest from reference TRBV11-2 and TRBJ2-7 gives the full variable domain: EAGVAQSPRYKIIEKRQSVAFWCNPISGHATLYWYQQILGQGPKLLIQFQNNGVVDDSQLPKDRFSAERLKGVDSTLKIQPAKLEDSAVYLCASSLVSYYEQYFGPGTRLTVT.

The chain links TRBV9 to TRBJ1-2; the D gene is possibly TRBD1 (5 bases). The CDR3 sequence is 14 residues long. Trimming stripped 3 bases from V and 14 bases from J, with 23 bases between. Germline-derived CDR1 and CDR2 are SGDLS and YYNGEE. The CDR3 bases are TGTGCCAGCAGCGCAGACACCGCCGAGACAGCGATTACCTTC. It translates to CASSADTAETAITF.

On this clonotype: A read error is possible here, since a much larger clone lies one base away. The chain recombines TRBV28 with TRBJ1-5; the D gene is possibly TRBD1 (6 bases). Germline CDR1 is MDHEN and CDR2 is SYDVKM. Trimming took 8 bases from V and 5 from J, leaving 22 bases between them. The CDR3 has 16 amino acids. For the CDR3, the DNA is TGTGCCAGCGGTCTACCGCTTACAGGGCAGGATCAGCCCCAGCATTTT. This sequence encodes CASGLPLTGQDQPQHF.

This clonotype has a count of ten or more. V usage is TRBV18 and J usage is TRBJ2-7; 9 bases agree with TRBD1. The germline V gene has CDR1 KGHSH and CDR2 LQKENI. This CDR3 has 14 residues. J lost 0 bases, V lost 8 bases, and 5 bases had no gene match. The CDR3 bases are TGTGCCAGCAGCTCGGGACAGGGCTCCTACGAGCAGTACTTC. Translation: CASSSGQGSYEQYF.

This chain links TRBV7-9 with TRBJ1-1, with 7 bases that match TRBD1. Germline trimming cut 4 bases from V and 12 bases from J; bases unmatched to any gene: 11. The CDR3 is 13 residues long. Germline loops: CDR1 SEHNR, CDR2 FQNEAQ (reference sequence). The CDR3, as DNA: TGTGCCAGCAGCTCGCGACTCCCAGGGGGGCCTTTCTTT. It codes for CASSSRLPGGPFF.

The table lists this clonotype with a few counts. The junction departs from the called germline gene at one end, perhaps through a read error. V and J are TRBV18 and TRBJ2-7; tentative D call: TRBD1 (6 bases). The germline V gene has CDR1 KGHSH and CDR2 LQKENI. The CDR3 loop spans 16 amino acids. CDR3: CASPPRSGSGAYEQYF. The CDR3 bases are TGTGCCAGCCCACCACGATCCGGGTCAGGGGCGTATGAGCAGTACTTC.